Given below is one T cell receptor (beta chain) in context. Donors had no recently reported acute infections or vaccinations and were HIV-negative. J lost 2 bases, V lost 1 base, and 6 bases had no gene match. The CDR3 is 17 residues long. The V gene's germline CDR1 is KGHSH and CDR2 LQKENI. The authors distributed each subset's genomic DNA evenly over several immunoSEQ plates. Produced via immunoSEQ multiplex PCR; TCRdb's table is partial and in-frame only. The top ten hold about 0.35% of the sample, which has roughly 1,500,000 clones, approximately 98.5% seen once. The record originates from a study of shared clonotypes between healthy human individuals. At the level of the study: CD8 memory received one plate per donor, CD8 naive two, CD4 memory three and CD4 naive three.

The chain is built from TRBV18 and TRBJ1-5; 9 nucleotides line up with TRBD1. The TCR was taken from a man aged 25 to 40 in good health. Sequences were obtained from naive CD4+ T cells sorted from blood. Indicated subset: CD45RA+ positively selected. CDR3 nucleotides: TGTGCCAGCTCACCACTTAGGACAGGGGAAGGCAATCAGCCCCAGCATTTT. Translating it yields CASSPLRTGEGNQPQHF.